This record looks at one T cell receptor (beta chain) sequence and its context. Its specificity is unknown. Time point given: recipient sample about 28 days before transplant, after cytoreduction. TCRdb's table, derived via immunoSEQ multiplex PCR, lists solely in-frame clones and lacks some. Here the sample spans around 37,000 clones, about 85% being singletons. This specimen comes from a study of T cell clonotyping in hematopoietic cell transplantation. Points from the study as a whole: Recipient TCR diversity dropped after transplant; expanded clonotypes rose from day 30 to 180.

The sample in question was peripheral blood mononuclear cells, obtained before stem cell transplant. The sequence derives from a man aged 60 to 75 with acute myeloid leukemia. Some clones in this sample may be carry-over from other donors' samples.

CDR3 sequence reads: CASSQDRAKETQYF. For the CDR3, the DNA is TGTGCCAGCAGCCAAGATCGGGCCAAAGAGACCCAGTACTTC. The gene calls are TRBV14 and TRBJ2-5; no firm D call. Germline V gene lookup returns CDR1 SGHDN and CDR2 FVKESK. Trimming pared 0 bases from V and 3 bases from J, leaving 8 bases between. This CDR3 spans 14 amino acids. Combining the CDR3 with reference TRBV14 and TRBJ2-5 gives the whole variable domain EAGVTQFPSHSVIEKGQTVTLRCDPISGHDNLYWYRRVMGKEIKFLLHFVKESKQDESGMPNNRFLAERTGGTYSTLKVQPAELEDSGVYFCASSQDRAKETQYFGPGTRLLVL.